This TCR beta chain was identified during a study of control samples from healthy donors and cancer patients. This CDR3 contains 15 residues. Trimming took 7 bases from V and 4 from J, leaving 19 bases between them. Germline V lookup: CDR1 LNHDA, CDR2 SQIVND (reference sequence). This table comes from immunoSEQ multiplex PCR, and its TCRdb copy is limited to in-frame clones, with some not included. The sample has approximately 160,000 clones; more than 85% are singletons. The receptor was derived from a woman aged 35 to 49 in good health. This chain uses TRBV19 with TRBJ1-1; D might be TRBD1 (6 bases). The sequencing sample was made of blood. CDR3 nucleotide sequence: TGTGCCAGTAAAATAAACAGGGACGGGGGCACTGAAGCTTTCTTT. This gives the protein CASKINRDGGTEAFF.